This record concerns one T cell receptor beta chain sequence. This sample is drawn from a study of cytomegalovirus exposure and HLA in healthy donors. The CDR3 is 15 amino acids. Germline CDR1 reads SGHTA; CDR2 reads FQGNSA. Trimming left V 3 bases short and J 7 bases short, with 16 bases between. TCRdb keeps only in-frame clones here, not all; method: immunoSEQ multiplex PCR. This sample has 250,000 to 400,000 clones, with 70% to 90% found just once. The V gene is TRBV7-2, the J gene TRBJ2-1; a weak D match, TRBD2 (6 bases). This clonotype was obtained from a man aged 25 to 45 in good health and CMV-seronegative. Sequencing used PBMCs. As DNA, the CDR3 is TGTGCCAGCAGCTTCGCCTGGGGTAGCGGTAATGAGCAGTTCTTC. Protein: CASSFAWGSGNEQFF.